Shown below are 28 T cell receptor beta chains from a single sample sequenced in a study of cytomegalovirus exposure and HLA in healthy donors. The PCR was carried out with 60 Vbeta primers and 13 Jbeta primers. Method: immunoSEQ multiplex PCR; TCRdb's copy keeps in-frame clones and lacks some. The sample has 200,000 to 250,000 clones; more than 75% are singletons. Sequenced material: PBMCs. These receptors all stem from a human donor in good health.

The chain recombines TRBV4-1 with TRBJ2-5; 8 bases match TRBD2. The J call may be incorrect, as the DNA end agrees better with TRBJ2-7. The CDR3 is made up of 14 amino acids. CDR1 is MGHRA and CDR2 is YSYEKL in the germline V gene. The CDR3 protein is CASSREREYNEQYF. The CDR3 DNA is TGCGCCAGCAGCCGGGAGCGGGAGTATAACGAGCAGTACTTC.

The chain recombines TRBV11-2 with TRBJ1-3; D uncertain. Germline V gives CDR1 SGHAT, CDR2 FQNNGV. The CDR3 runs 11 residues. Trimming shortened V by 6 bases and J by 8 bases, and 8 bases separated the two germline ends. The CDR3 region is CASRSRDTIYF. CDR3 nucleotides: TGTGCCAGCAGAAGCCGCGACACCATATATTTT.

The chain recombines TRBV7-9 with TRBJ1-2; 8 bases align to TRBD1. The CDR3 totals 16 residues. Germline CDR1 is SEHNR and CDR2 is FQNEAQ (reference sequence). Unmatched junction bases numbered 12, after V lost 5 bases and J lost 4 bases. CDR3 in amino acids: CASSPRRGQVFYGYTF. CDR3 DNA: TGTGCCAGCAGCCCTCGCCGGGGACAGGTGTTCTATGGCTACACCTTC.

V gene TRBV19 combines with J gene TRBJ2-7, with 10 bases fitting TRBD1. From germline, CDR1 is LNHDA and CDR2 SQIVND (reference sequence). The V segment lost 1 base and the J segment 2 bases; nucleotides outside the gene matches: 2. The CDR3 is 15 amino acids. CDR3 sequence: CASSIGDRGPYEQYF. The CDR3 nucleotides read TGTGCCAGTAGTATAGGGGACAGGGGCCCCTACGAGCAGTACTTC.

The rearrangement uses TRBV28 and TRBJ1-2; 7 nucleotides align to TRBD1. The length of the CDR3 is 13 residues. Trimming removed 2 bases from V and 7 bases from J; junction bases left unmatched: 4. Germline V gene sequence: CDR1 MDHEN, CDR2 SYDVKM. CDR3 DNA: TGTGCCAGCAGTTTAACAGGGGTGGGTGGCTACACCTTC. Amino acid sequence: CASSLTGVGGYTF.

J is TRBJ2-3 and V is TRBV7-9, with 13 bases aligning to TRBD2. Losses at the gene ends were 4 bases for V and 3 bases for J; bases not matched to a gene: 4. Germline V gene data show CDR1 as SEHNR and CDR2 as FQNEAQ (reference sequence). The CDR3 spans 16 residues. CDR3 in DNA: TGTGCCAGCAGCTCGGGACTAGCGGGACCTACAGATACGCAGTATTTT. Translating it yields CASSSGLAGPTDTQYF.

The chain has TRBV6-4 and TRBJ1-1, with 8 bases matching TRBD1. Looked up from germline, CDR1 is MRHNA and CDR2 is SNTAGT. CDR3 length: 13 residues. After removal of 5 bases from V and 5 bases from J, the junction contained 4 bases not matched to a gene. CDR3 region: CASSSQGGTEAFF. CDR3 sequence (DNA): TGTGCCAGCAGTTCACAGGGGGGGACTGAAGCTTTCTTT.

V usage is TRBV18 and J usage is TRBJ2-1, with TRBD1 matching 10 bases. With 0 bases clipped from V and 6 bases from J, the junction kept 2 bases outside the gene matches. This CDR3 contains 15 residues. Germline-derived CDR1 and CDR2 are KGHSH and LQKENI. The CDR3 DNA sequence: TGTGCCAGCTCACCACCCGGACAGGGGGGCAATGAGCAGTTCTTC. Protein: CASSPPGQGGNEQFF.

The chain uses TRBV19 and TRBJ1-5; D perhaps matches TRBD1 (5 bases). Germline V gene sequence: CDR1 LNHDA, CDR2 SQIVND (reference sequence). The CDR3 consists of 15 residues. The ends were cut back, 7 bases at V and 1 base at J, with 14 bases in the middle. The CDR3 sequence is CASKAGQLSNQPQHF. DNA for the CDR3: TGTGCCAGTAAGGCCGGACAACTCAGCAATCAGCCCCAGCATTTT.

This clone was counted a few times. CDR3 nucleotide sequence: TGTGCCAGCAACAAACTAGCGGAGAACTACAATGAGCAGTTCTTC. Residues: CASNKLAENYNEQFF. The rearrangement joins TRBV5-6 to TRBJ2-1; 8 bases match TRBD2. Germline V lookup: CDR1 SGHDT, CDR2 YYEEEE. CDR3 length: 15 amino acids. Trimming removed 6 bases from V and 3 bases from J; junction bases left unmatched: 8. Filled out from reference TRBV5-6 and TRBJ2-1, the complete variable domain reads DAGVTQSPTHLIKTRGQQVTLRCSPKSGHDTVSWYQQALGQGPQFIFQYYEEEERQRGNFPDRFSGHQFPNYSSELNVNALLLGDSALYLCASNKLAENYNEQFFGPGTRLTVL.

The chain is built from TRBV11-2 and TRBJ2-1; possibly TRBD2 for D (6 bases). Trimming cost V 6 bases and J 2 bases, with 17 bases left between them. Germline CDR1 is SGHAT and CDR2 is FQNNGV. This CDR3 region has 16 residues. CDR3 sequence: CASSPTGGDAYNEQFF. CDR3 coding DNA: TGTGCCAGCAGTCCCACCGGCGGGGATGCCTACAATGAGCAGTTCTTC. Supplemented by reference TRBV11-2 and TRBJ2-1, the full variable domain reads EAGVAQSPRYKIIEKRQSVAFWCNPISGHATLYWYQQILGQGPKLLIQFQNNGVVDDSQLPKDRFSAERLKGVDSTLKIQPAKLEDSAVYLCASSPTGGDAYNEQFFGPGTRLTVL.

The chain has TRBV9 and TRBJ2-7, with 8 nucleotides matching TRBD2. Looked up from germline, CDR1 is SGDLS and CDR2 is YYNGEE. Trimming removed 3 bases from V and 2 bases from J; junction bases left unmatched: 4. This CDR3 has 14 amino acids. CDR3 loop: CASSATSATYEQYF. CDR3 nucleotide sequence: TGTGCCAGCAGCGCGACTAGCGCTACCTACGAGCAGTACTTC.

CDR3 in amino acids: CASSYLRVATNEKLFF. As DNA, the CDR3 is TGTGCCAGCAGTTACTTGAGGGTTGCAACTAATGAAAAACTGTTTTTT. The gene calls are TRBV6-6 and TRBJ1-4; D is uncertain. This CDR3 comprises 16 residues. The V end lost 1 base, the J end lost 0 bases, and 9 bases lay between the germline ends. The germline gives CDR1 MNHNY, CDR2 SVGAGI (reference sequence).

J is TRBJ2-6 and V is TRBV4-2, with D tentatively TRBD1 (5 bases). There are 16 residues in the CDR3. The ends were cut back, 0 bases at V and 2 bases at J, with 8 bases in the middle. Germline lookup yields CDR1 LGHNA and CDR2 YNFKEQ. The CDR3 protein is CASSQEGRAGANVLTF. The CDR3 DNA follows: TGTGCCAGCAGCCAAGAGGGCAGGGCTGGGGCCAACGTCCTGACTTTC.

The chain combines TRBV19 with TRBJ2-1; 9 nucleotides match TRBD2. Germline V gene lookup returns CDR1 LNHDA and CDR2 SQIVND (reference sequence). The V segment lost 7 bases and the J segment 4 bases; nucleotides outside the gene matches: 5. This CDR3 spans 14 amino acids. The CDR3 region has the DNA TGTGCCAGTAACAGCGGGAGGATGTACAATGAGCAGTTCTTC. It is translated as CASNSGRMYNEQFF.

The table lists this clone with a count of one. The chain carries TRBV7-3 and TRBJ2-2; maybe TRBD2 (7 bases). Germline V gene data show CDR1 as SGHTA and CDR2 as FQGTGA. V was trimmed by 5 bases and J by 4 bases, leaving 14 bases between them. This CDR3 is 15 amino acids long. This CDR3 reads CASSGGGGATGELFF. The DNA of the CDR3 is TGTGCCAGCAGCGGAGGAGGGGGGGCCACCGGGGAGCTGTTTTTT.

This clone was found once. This sequence joins TRBV5-4 and TRBJ2-5; 8 bases line up with TRBD1. CDR3 length: 14 residues. The germline V gene encodes CDR1 SGHNT and CDR2 YYREEE (reference sequence). With 0 bases clipped from V and 3 bases from J, the junction kept 1 base outside the gene matches. DNA of the CDR3: TGTGCCAGCAGCTTGGCGACAGGGGAAGAGACCCAGTACTTC. Translation gives CASSLATGEETQYF.

There are a few counts of this clone. The chain recombines TRBV5-4 with TRBJ2-5; D is perhaps TRBD1 (5 bases). CDR3 length equals 14 residues. Germline lookup yields CDR1 SGHNT and CDR2 YYREEE (reference sequence). V lost 4 bases, J lost 2 bases, and 12 bases lay in between. CDR3 DNA sequence: TGTGCCAGCAGCGGGGCCATCGAACAAGAGACCCAGTACTTC. This translates into CASSGAIEQETQYF.

V usage is TRBV18 and J usage is TRBJ2-3; D is unresolved. CDR1 is KGHSH and CDR2 is LQKENI in the germline V gene. The CDR3 extends over 17 amino acids. V was clipped by 2 bases and J by 0 bases, with 15 bases between them. CDR3 in amino acids: CASSPNGAVSSTDTQYF. The CDR3 coding sequence is TGTGCCAGCTCACCAAACGGAGCTGTCTCTAGCACAGATACGCAGTATTTT.

V is TRBV7-8 and J is TRBJ2-7; TRBD2 aligns across 7 bases. The CDR3 contains 14 residues. Germline V gene lookup returns CDR1 SGHVS and CDR2 FQNEAQ. After removal of 2 bases from V and 1 base from J, the junction contained 2 bases not matched to a gene. CDR3 loop: CASSLISGSYEQYF. Here the CDR3 DNA reads TGTGCCAGCAGCTTAATTAGCGGGTCCTACGAGCAGTACTTC. The entire variable domain, with the rest obtained from reference TRBV7-8 and TRBJ2-7, is as follows: GAGVSQSPRYKVAKRGQDVALRCDPISGHVSLFWYQQALGQGPEFLTYFQNEAQLDKSGLPSDRFFAERPEGSVSTLKIQRTQQEDSAVYLCASSLISGSYEQYFGPGTRLTVT.

The J gene is TRBJ2-3, the V gene TRBV5-8, with D perhaps matching TRBD2 (7 bases). The CDR3 has 15 amino acids. The germline CDR1 and CDR2 sequences are SGHTS and YDEGEE. V lost 9 bases to trimming and J lost 3 bases, with 20 bases between them. The CDR3 loop reads CATQVGGALTDTQYF. CDR3 sequence (DNA): TGTGCCACTCAAGTTGGGGGGGCTTTGACAGATACGCAGTATTTT.

The chain is built from TRBV10-3 and TRBJ2-7, with 7 positions matching TRBD2. The ends lost 0 bases at V and 3 bases at J; junction bases unmatched: 2. This CDR3 is 14 amino acids long. The V gene's germline CDR1 is ENHRY and CDR2 SYGVKD. CDR3 nucleotides: TGTGCCATCAGTGAGTCGGCGGGGGACTACGAGCAGTACTTC. It translates to CAISESAGDYEQYF.

The genes are TRBV7-8 and TRBJ2-1; D may be TRBD2 (5 bases). The CDR3 runs to 18 residues. Between the trimmed V and J ends, which lost 2 bases and 5 bases, there was a span of 22 bases. The germline CDR1 and CDR2 sequences are SGHVS and FQNEAQ. The CDR3: CASSLRALVLSTNNEQFF. Written as DNA, the CDR3 is TGTGCCAGCAGCTTAAGGGCACTAGTTTTATCCACGAACAATGAGCAGTTCTTC.

V gene TRBV27 combines with J gene TRBJ1-2; D is perhaps TRBD1 (6 bases). The CDR3 extends over 12 amino acids. V was trimmed by 5 bases and J by 6 bases, leaving 10 bases between them. Germline assignment: CDR1 MNHEY and CDR2 SMNVEV (reference sequence). The CDR3: CASSNRQDGYTF. The CDR3 DNA is TGTGCCAGCAGTAACAGACAGGATGGCTACACCTTC.

The chain couples TRBV5-5 to TRBJ1-1; 7 bases match TRBD1. The ends lost 2 bases at V and 4 bases at J; junction bases unmatched: 8. Germline-derived CDR1 and CDR2 are SGHKS and YYEKEE (reference sequence). This CDR3 contains 15 residues. CDR3 DNA sequence: TGTGCCAGCAGCTTCCATCAACAGGGGTTCACTGAAGCTTTCTTT. Encoded protein: CASSFHQQGFTEAFF.

The chain employs TRBV5-4 and TRBJ1-2, with D perhaps TRBD1 (5 bases). With 4 bases removed from V and 6 bases from J, the gap between germline ends came to 10 bases. CDR3 length equals 12 residues. In germline, CDR1 is SGHNT, CDR2 YYREEE (reference sequence). The CDR3: CASSPGLDGYTF. The CDR3 DNA follows: TGTGCCAGCAGCCCGGGACTGGATGGCTACACCTTC.

The chain uses TRBV6-5 and TRBJ1-1; the D gene is possibly TRBD1 (5 bases). V lost 0 bases and J lost 11, with 7 bases in between. The CDR3 is 11 residues long. Germline loops: CDR1 MNHEY, CDR2 SVGAGI. In DNA form, the CDR3 reads TGTGCCAGCAGTTACTCAGGGGCGGCTTTCTTT. Translating it yields CASSYSGAAFF.

The chain joins TRBV5-1 to TRBJ1-1; D is uncertain. The CDR3 spans 14 residues. Deletions cut 4 bases from V and 5 bases from J, with 15 bases between. Per the germline V gene, CDR1 is SGHRS and CDR2 is YFSETQ. The CDR3 DNA sequence: TGCGCCAGCAGCACTGGAGAACCTGCGACTGAAGCTTTCTTT. This encodes CASSTGEPATEAFF.